This TCR beta chain was found in a study of CD8+ T cells in alopecia areata. Overall study: The drug, tofacitinib, lasted 6 to 18 months, followed by 6 months off drug.

RNA extraction was followed by reverse transcription into cDNA, which acted as the sequencing template. Libraries were prepared by immunoSEQ multiplex PCR; TCRdb keeps only in-frame clonotypes and omits some of them. The table has about 200,000 clones, around two fifths seen once. Trimming took off 4 bases at V and 2 bases at J, with 12 bases between the two ends. The CDR3 length is 14 residues. Germline V gene sequence: CDR1 SGHRS, CDR2 YFSETQ. This sample's treatment: oral pan-JAK inhibitor, 5-10 mg twice daily. PBMCs were stained for CD3, CD4 and CD8, and CD4+ and CD8+ T cells were sorted. This TCR derives from a human donor with alopecia areata. Sequenced material: CD4+ T cells sorted from blood, taken at roughly week 30, from a patient treated with tofacitinib. The rearrangement uses TRBV5-1 and TRBJ1-2; D is ambiguous. Written as DNA, the CDR3 is TGCGCCAGCAGCCCGGCTGACCTAAACTATGGCTACACCTTC. It codes for CASSPADLNYGYTF.